This T cell receptor beta chain was profiled in a study of shared T cell receptors in the human thymus (dated by TCRdb to 2020 to 2022). About the full investigation: The study examined how self-reactive, shared T-cell receptor alpha chains are generated in the human thymus.

The library relied on the immunoSEQ multiplex PCR assay. TCRdb holds this immuneACCESS table with in-frame rearrangements only. Some clones are missing; in checked studies, unresolved V genes explain under half, and the rest has no known cause. The sample table shows hundreds of thousands of clones, and about 90% are seen once. The ten largest clones represent just under 0.0095% of the sample. Regarding this clone: This clone's antigen is unknown. Base qualities are not at hand, and no much larger clone is one base apart.

The CDR3, from cysteine to phenylalanine, totals 15 residues. Just the 45-base CDR3 DNA is kept, in frame starting at base 1. According to the germline V gene, CDR1 reads SQVTM and CDR2 reads ANQGSEA. V ends up 2 bases short and J 2 bases short, with an unmatched junction base count of 5. This sample also belongs to another study, concerning human thymus T cells. That second publication adds: In Finland, the donors were immunologically healthy infants who were having open corrective cardiac surgery for congenital heart defects. Thymus tissue was collected as surgical resects that were removed during corrective cardiac surgery. Both the thymic and the peripheral blood repertoires appeared to show biased V and J gene segment usage. Highly overlapping thymic TCR repertoires among unrelated individuals were reported in the related research. The study characterized TCR alpha and beta repertoires from about 8 infant thymus samples and a few related peripheral blood samples. Donor ages ranging from about 7 to 250 days were recorded, and 5 or 6 male and a couple of female infants were included in the cohort. After being mechanically released from the tissue, thymocytes were kept at -70 degrees C in pellets of roughly 9.5-32 million cells. A QIAsymphony instrument was used to extract genomic DNA from the frozen cell pellets. TCRB and TCRAD loci were amplified from a standardized quantity of quality-controlled genomic DNA using the immunoSEQ multiplex PCR assay. Amplicons spanned the V(D)J region at a length sufficient to cover the CDR3 and identify V and J genes. Through the commercial immunoSEQ service, the amplicons were sequenced on an Illumina platform. Primer bias and sequencing errors were corrected as previously described, and TCRAD and TCRB were defined on the basis of the IMGT database. Analysis of the repertoires was done with immunoSEQ Analyzer 3.0 and VDJTools and included basic statistics, V/J segment usage, diversity estimates, rarefaction and pairwise overlap. Diversity was estimated using the Chao1, ChaoE, Efron-Thisted, Shannon and inverse Simpson indices, and was also estimated on datasets down-sampled to the size of the smallest sample. Repertoire overlap was assessed by strict matching of CDR3 nucleotide sequence, V gene and J gene, and clustering was done by Jaccard-based multidimensional scaling. On average, roughly 800,000 unique TCRB clonotypes were obtained from thymus samples, compared with 70,000 to 90,000 from blood samples.

The chain employs TRBV29-1 and TRBJ2-3; 9 nucleotides in the junction match TRBD2. The clonotype comes from a boy younger than two with a congenital heart defect. Donor details come from another sample of the same person, matched by shared clones. The sample was thymocytes. Here is the DNA: TGCAGCGTTGAAAAAGCGGGGGGTTTCACAGATACGCAGTATTTT. This sequence encodes CSVEKAGGFTDTQYF.